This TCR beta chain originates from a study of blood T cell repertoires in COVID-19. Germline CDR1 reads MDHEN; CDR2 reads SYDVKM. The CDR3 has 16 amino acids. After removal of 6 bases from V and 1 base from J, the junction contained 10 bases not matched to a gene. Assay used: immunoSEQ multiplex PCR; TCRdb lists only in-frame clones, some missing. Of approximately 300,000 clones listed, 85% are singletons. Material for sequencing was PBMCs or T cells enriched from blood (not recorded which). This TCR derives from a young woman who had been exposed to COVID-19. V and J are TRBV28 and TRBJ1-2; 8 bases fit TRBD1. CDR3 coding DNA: TGTGCCAGCAGCACGACAGGGGATGAACTTAACTATGGCTACACCTTC. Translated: CASSTTGDELNYGYTF.